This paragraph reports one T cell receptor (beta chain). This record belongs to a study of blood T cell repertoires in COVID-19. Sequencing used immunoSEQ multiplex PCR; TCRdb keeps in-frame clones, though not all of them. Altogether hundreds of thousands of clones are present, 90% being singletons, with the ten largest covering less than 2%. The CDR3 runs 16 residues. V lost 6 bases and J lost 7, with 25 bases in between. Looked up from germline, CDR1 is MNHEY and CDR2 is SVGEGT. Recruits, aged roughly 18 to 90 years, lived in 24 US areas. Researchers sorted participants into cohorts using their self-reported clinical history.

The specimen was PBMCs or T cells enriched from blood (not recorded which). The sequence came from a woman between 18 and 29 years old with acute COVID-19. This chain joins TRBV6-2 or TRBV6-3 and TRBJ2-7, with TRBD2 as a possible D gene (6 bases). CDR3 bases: TGTGCCAGCAGCCCGATCAGTGGGACTGACATGTGGGAGCAGTACTTC. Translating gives CASSPISGTDMWEQYF.